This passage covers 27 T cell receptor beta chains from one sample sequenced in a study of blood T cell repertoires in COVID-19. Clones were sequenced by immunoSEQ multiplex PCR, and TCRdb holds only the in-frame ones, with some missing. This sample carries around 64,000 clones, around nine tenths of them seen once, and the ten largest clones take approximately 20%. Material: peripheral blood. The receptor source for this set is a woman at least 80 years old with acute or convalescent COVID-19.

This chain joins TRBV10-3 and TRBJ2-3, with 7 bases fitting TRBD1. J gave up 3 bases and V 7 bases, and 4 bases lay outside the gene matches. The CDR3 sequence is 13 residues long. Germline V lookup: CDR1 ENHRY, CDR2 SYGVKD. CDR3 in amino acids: CAITQGVTDTQYF. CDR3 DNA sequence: TGTGCCATCACCCAGGGGGTAACAGATACGCAGTATTTT.

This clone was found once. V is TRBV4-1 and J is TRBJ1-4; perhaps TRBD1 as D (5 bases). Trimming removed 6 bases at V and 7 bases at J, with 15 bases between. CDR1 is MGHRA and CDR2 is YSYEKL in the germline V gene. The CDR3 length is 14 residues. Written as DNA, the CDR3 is TGCGCCAGCAGGCAGACAGCCGCGAGTGAAAAACTGTTTTTT. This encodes CASRQTAASEKLFF.

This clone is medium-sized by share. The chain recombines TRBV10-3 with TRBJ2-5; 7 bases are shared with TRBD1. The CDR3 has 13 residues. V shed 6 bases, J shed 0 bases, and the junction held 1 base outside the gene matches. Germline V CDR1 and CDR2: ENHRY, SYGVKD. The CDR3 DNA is TGTGCCATCAGAGGACAGGACCAAGAGACCCAGTACTTC. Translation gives CAIRGQDQETQYF.

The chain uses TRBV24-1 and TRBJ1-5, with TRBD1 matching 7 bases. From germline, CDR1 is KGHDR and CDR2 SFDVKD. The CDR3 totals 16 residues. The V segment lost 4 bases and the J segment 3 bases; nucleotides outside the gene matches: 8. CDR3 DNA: TGTGCCACCAGTGAATCCGACAGGGCCTCCAATCAGCCCCAGCATTTT. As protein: CATSESDRASNQPQHF.

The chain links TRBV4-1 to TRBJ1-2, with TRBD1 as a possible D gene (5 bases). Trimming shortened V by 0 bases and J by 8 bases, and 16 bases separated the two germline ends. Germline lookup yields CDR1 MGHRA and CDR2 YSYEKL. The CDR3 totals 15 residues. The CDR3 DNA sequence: TGCGCCAGCAGCCAAGACTTGGGCAGGGTTTACGGCTACACCTTC. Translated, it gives CASSQDLGRVYGYTF.

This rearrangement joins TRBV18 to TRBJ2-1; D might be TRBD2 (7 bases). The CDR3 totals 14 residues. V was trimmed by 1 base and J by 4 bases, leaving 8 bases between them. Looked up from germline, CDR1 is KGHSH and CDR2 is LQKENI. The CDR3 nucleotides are TGTGCCAGCTCACCACAGGGGGGGTACAATGAGCAGTTCTTC. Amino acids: CASSPQGGYNEQFF.

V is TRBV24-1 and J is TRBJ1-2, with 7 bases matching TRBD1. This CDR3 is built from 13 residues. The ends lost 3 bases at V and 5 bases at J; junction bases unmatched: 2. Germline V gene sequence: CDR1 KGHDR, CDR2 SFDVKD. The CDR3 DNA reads TGTGCCACCAGTGATGCAGGGGGTTATGGCTACACCTTC. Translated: CATSDAGGYGYTF.

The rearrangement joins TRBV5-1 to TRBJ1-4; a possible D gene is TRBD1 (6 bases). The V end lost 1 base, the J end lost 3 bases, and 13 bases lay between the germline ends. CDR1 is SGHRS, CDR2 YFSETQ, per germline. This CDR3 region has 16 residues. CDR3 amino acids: CASSLYQQGANEKLFF. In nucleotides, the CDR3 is TGCGCCAGCAGCTTGTATCAACAGGGTGCTAATGAAAAACTGTTTTTT.

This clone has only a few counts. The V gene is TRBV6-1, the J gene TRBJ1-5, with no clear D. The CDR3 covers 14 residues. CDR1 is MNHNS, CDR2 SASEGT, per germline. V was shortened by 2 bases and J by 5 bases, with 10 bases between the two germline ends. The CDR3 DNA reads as TGTGCCAGCAGTGAAACGGGGAGGGATCAGCCCCAGCATTTT. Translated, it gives CASSETGRDQPQHF.

Here the CDR3 reads CATSEGQGLNTEAFF. The DNA of the CDR3 is TGTGCCACCAGTGAGGGACAGGGGCTGAACACTGAAGCTTTCTTT. The chain has TRBV24-1 and TRBJ1-1; TRBD1 matches 10 bases. Per the germline V gene, CDR1 is KGHDR and CDR2 is SFDVKD. The CDR3 extends over 15 amino acids. The V gene end was trimmed by 4 bases and the J gene end by 0 bases; junction bases not matched to a gene: 1.

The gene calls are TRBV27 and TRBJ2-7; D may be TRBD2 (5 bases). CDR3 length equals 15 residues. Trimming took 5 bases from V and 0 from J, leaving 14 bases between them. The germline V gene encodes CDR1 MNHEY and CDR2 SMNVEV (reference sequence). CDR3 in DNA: TGTGCCAGCAGTCTCGGAGGCCTGGCCTCCTACGAGCAGTACTTC. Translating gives CASSLGGLASYEQYF.

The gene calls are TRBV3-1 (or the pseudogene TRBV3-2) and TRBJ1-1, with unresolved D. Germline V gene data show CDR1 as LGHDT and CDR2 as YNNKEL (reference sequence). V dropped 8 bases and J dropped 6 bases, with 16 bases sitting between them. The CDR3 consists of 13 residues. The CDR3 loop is CASSNKPGSEAFF. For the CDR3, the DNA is TGTGCCAGCTCGAATAAACCGGGTTCTGAAGCTTTCTTT.

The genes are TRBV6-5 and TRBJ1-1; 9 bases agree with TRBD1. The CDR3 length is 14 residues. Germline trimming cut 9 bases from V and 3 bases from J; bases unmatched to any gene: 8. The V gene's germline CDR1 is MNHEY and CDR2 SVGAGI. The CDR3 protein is CASSGTGLYTEAFF. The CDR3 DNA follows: TGTGCCAGTTCCGGGACAGGGCTGTACACTGAAGCTTTCTTT.

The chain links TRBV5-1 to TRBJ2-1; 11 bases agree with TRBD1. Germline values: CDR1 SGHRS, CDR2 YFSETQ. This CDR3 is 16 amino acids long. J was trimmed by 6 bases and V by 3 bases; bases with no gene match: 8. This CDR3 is CASSSGSGTGGNEQFF. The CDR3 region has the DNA TGCGCCAGCAGCTCGGGGTCCGGGACAGGGGGCAATGAGCAGTTCTTC.

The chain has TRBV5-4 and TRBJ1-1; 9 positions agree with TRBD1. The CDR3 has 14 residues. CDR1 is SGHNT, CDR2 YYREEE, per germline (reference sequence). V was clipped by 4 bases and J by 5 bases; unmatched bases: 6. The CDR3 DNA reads TGTGCCAGCAGCCCCACAGGGGGCAGAACTGAAGCTTTCTTT. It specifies CASSPTGGRTEAFF. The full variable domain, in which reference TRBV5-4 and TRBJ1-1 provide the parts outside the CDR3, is ETGVTQSPTHLIKTRGQQVTLRCSSQSGHNTVSWYQQALGQGPQFIFQYYREEENGRGNFPPRFSGLQFPNYSSELNVNALELDDSALYLCASSPTGGRTEAFFGQGTRLTVV.

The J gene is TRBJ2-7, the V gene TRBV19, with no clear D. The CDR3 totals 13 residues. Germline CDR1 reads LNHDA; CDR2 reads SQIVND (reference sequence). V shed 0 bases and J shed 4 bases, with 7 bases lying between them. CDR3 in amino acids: CASSIERWYEQYF. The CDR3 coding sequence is TGTGCCAGTAGTATAGAGCGGTGGTACGAGCAGTACTTC.

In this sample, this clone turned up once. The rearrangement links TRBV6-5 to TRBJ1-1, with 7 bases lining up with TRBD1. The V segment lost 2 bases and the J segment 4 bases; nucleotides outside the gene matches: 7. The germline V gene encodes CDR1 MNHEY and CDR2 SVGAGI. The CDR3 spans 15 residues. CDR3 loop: CASSYVSQGSTEAFF. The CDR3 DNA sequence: TGTGCCAGCAGTTACGTCTCACAGGGGTCCACTGAAGCTTTCTTT.

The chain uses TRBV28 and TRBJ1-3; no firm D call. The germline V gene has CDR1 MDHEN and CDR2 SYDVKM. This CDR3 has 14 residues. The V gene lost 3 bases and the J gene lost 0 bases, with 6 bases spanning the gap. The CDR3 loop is CASSFRLSGNTIYF. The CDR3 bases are TGTGCCAGCAGTTTCAGGCTCTCTGGAAACACCATATATTTT.

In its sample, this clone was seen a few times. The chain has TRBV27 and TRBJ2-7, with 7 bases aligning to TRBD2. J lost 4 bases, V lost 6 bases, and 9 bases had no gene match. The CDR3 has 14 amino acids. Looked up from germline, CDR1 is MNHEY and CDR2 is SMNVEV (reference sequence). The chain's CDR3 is CASSPGGLPYEQYF. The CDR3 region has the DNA TGTGCCAGCAGCCCGGGGGGTCTCCCGTACGAGCAGTACTTC.

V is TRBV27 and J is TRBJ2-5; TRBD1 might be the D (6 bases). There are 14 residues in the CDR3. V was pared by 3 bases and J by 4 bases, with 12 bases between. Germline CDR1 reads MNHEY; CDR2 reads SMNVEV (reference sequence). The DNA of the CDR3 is TGTGCCAGCAGTTTCCGAGGGGGTGGAGAGACCCAGTACTTC. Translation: CASSFRGGGETQYF.

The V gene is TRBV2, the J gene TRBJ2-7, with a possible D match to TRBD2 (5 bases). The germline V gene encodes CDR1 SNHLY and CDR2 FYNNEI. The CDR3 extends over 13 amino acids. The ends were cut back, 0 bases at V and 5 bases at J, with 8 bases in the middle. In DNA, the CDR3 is TGTGCCAGCAGTGAAGCTAACGGGAACGAGCAGTACTTC. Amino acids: CASSEANGNEQYF.

This CDR3 reads CASSRTRDSNQPQHF. For the CDR3, the DNA is TGTGCCAGCAGCCGGACTCGAGATAGCAATCAGCCCCAGCATTTT. V is TRBV7-2 and J is TRBJ1-5; the D is unclear. From germline, CDR1 is SGHTA and CDR2 FQGNSA. The CDR3 totals 15 residues. V dropped 5 bases and J dropped 0 bases, with 11 bases sitting between them.

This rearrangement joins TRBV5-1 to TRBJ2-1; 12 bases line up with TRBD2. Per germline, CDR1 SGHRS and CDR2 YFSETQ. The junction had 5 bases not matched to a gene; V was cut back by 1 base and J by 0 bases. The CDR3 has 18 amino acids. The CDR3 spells CASSLRTSGASSYNEQFF. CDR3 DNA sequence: TGCGCCAGCAGCTTGCGGACTAGCGGGGCGAGCTCCTACAATGAGCAGTTCTTC. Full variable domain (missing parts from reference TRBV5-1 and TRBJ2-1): KAGVTQTPRYLIKTRGQQVTLSCSPISGHRSVSWYQQTPGQGLQFLFEYFSETQRNKGNFPGRFSGRQFSNSRSEMNVSTLELGDSALYLCASSLRTSGASSYNEQFFGPGTRLTVL.

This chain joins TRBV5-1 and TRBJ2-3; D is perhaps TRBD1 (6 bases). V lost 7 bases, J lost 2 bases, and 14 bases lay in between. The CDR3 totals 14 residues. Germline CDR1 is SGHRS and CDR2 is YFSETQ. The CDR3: CASSRQVITDTQYF. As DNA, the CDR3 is TGCGCCAGCTCCCGACAGGTCATCACAGATACGCAGTATTTT.

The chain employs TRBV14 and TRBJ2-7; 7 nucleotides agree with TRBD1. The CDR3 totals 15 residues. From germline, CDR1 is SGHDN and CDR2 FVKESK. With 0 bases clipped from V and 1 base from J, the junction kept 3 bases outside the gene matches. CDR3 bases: TGTGCCAGCAGCCAAGACGTGGGACAGTCCTACGAGCAGTACTTC. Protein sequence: CASSQDVGQSYEQYF.

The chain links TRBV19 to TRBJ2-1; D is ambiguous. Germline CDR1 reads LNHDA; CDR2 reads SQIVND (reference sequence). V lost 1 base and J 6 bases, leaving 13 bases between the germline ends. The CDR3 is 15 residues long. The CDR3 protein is CASSIVGLRPNEQFF. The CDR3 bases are TGTGCCAGTAGTATAGTTGGGCTAAGGCCCAATGAGCAGTTCTTC.

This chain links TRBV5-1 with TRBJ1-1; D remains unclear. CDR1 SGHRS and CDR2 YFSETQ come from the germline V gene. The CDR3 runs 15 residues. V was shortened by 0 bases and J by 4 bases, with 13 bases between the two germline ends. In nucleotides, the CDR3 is TGCGCCAGCAGCTTGGTAGGCCAGGTGGGCACTGAAGCTTTCTTT. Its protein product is CASSLVGQVGTEAFF.